The rows below give T cell receptor beta chains drawn from one sample of a study of blood T cell repertoires in COVID-19. Here immunoSEQ multiplex PCR was the method, and the copy in TCRdb shows in-frame clones only, minus some. Of about 58,000 clones in the sample, around nine tenths are singletons; the top ten hold 7% to 9%. Source material: peripheral blood. These receptors all stem from a woman in her sixties or seventies with active COVID-19. Both conserved end residues are part of each CDR3. The D gene is left open where the match is weak. Only some rows state a clone size, as once, few, many or a class for expanded clones.

TRBJ2-3 TRBD2 TRBV7-3 - TGTGCCAGCAGCTTGGTTGGGCTAGCGGGATTCTATGACACAGATACGCAGTATTTT CASSLVGLAGFYDTDTQYF
TRBJ2-7 - TRBV4-2 - TGTGCCAGCAGCCCCGGCGGGACCTACGAGCAGTACTTC CASSPGGTYEQYF
TRBJ2-7 TRBD1 TRBV5-4 - TGTGCCAGCAGCCGGGACAGCGGCTACGAGCAGTACTTC CASSRDSGYEQYF
TRBJ1-5 TRBD1 TRBV19 once TGTGCCAGTAGAACAGGGGATCAGCCCCAGCATTTT CASRTGDQPQHF
TRBJ1-5 TRBD1 TRBV6-5 few TGTGCCAGCAGACCAGGGGGCTTTCAGCCCCAGCATTTT CASRPGGFQPQHF
TRBJ1-1 TRBD1 TRBV28 - TGTGCCAGCAGCAGTGACAGGGTCCCGGGTCTGGACACTGAAGCTTTCTTT CASSSDRVPGLDTEAFF
TRBJ1-4 - TRBV28 - TGTGCCAGCAGTTTGGGTAACAGGAAAGTGGGAAAACTGTTTTTT CASSLGNRKVGKLFF
TRBJ2-1 - TRBV7-3 - TGTGCCAGCAGGTCCCCTATGGTGGGAGGAGAAAATGAGCAGTTCTTC CASRSPMVGGENEQFF
TRBJ2-3 - TRBV6-4 - TGTGCCAGCCGGAAGACACTTAGCACAGATACGCAGTATTTT CASRKTLSTDTQYF
TRBJ2-6 TRBD2 TRBV18 - TGTGCCAGCTCACCTTTCTTTGGGAGGGCGGCTGGGGCCAACGTCCTGACTTTC CASSPFFGRAAGANVLTF
TRBJ1-4 TRBD1 TRBV6-1 - TGTGCCAGCAGTGACGGGACAGGGGGCAATTCTAATGAAAAACTGTTTTTT CASSDGTGGNSNEKLFF
TRBJ1-1 - TRBV18 - TGTGCCAGCTCACCACCGGGCAATTTAGGGGGCACTGAAGCTTTCTTT CASSPPGNLGGTEAFF
TRBJ2-3 TRBD1 TRBV3-1/TRBV3-2 once TGTGCCAGCAGCCAAGGGGCAGGGGGCGCGGGCACAGATACGCAGTATTTT CASSQGAGGAGTDTQYF
TRBJ2-4 TRBD2 TRBV5-1 - TGCGCCAGCAGCTTGGGGCTAGCGGAAAACATTCAGTACTTC CASSLGLAENIQYF
TRBJ2-1 TRBD1 TRBV5-4 - TGTGCCAGCAGCGCGACAGGGTACGGTCTGTTCTTC CASSATGYGLFF
TRBJ2-5 TRBD1 TRBV6-5 - TGTGCCAGCACCCTGAACAGGGGGCAGGGAGAGACCCAGTACTTC CASTLNRGQGETQYF
TRBJ1-1 - TRBV7-9 - TGTGCCAGCAGCAAAAAAGAGGGTACGTTTACCACTGAAGCTTTCTTT CASSKKEGTFTTEAFF
TRBJ1-2 TRBD1 TRBV5-1 - TGCGCCAGCAGCCCACAGGGGGCAGAAGATGGCTACACCTTC CASSPQGAEDGYTF
TRBJ2-7 TRBD1 TRBV5-8 - TGTGCCAGCAGCTTGGAGTCCGGGACAGGGGTTCCCTACGAGCAGTACTTC CASSLESGTGVPYEQYF
TRBJ2-7 TRBD2 TRBV7-6 once TGTGCCAGCAGTCTCGCTGCGGGAGAAGGTGTCGAGCAGTACTTC CASSLAAGEGVEQYF
TRBJ1-2 - TRBV7-2 once TGTGCCAGCAGCTTGATTCAAGCAGGGGCGTCTGGTGGCTACACCTTC CASSLIQAGASGGYTF
TRBJ2-3 - TRBV11-2 - TGTGCCAGCAGCCCCCGGGGGACAGTGAGCACAGATACGCAGTATTTT CASSPRGTVSTDTQYF
TRBJ2-2 TRBD2 TRBV9 - TGTGCCAGCAGCGTCACTAGCGGGGCGAACACCGGGGAGCTGTTTTTT CASSVTSGANTGELFF
TRBJ1-5 - TRBV6-5 - TGTGCCAGCAGTTCCCGGGGGGGTCAGCCCCAGCATTTT CASSSRGGQPQHF
TRBJ2-7 - TRBV5-1 - TGCGCCAGCAGCTTGGTCGTAGCGGAAGAGCAGTACTTC CASSLVVAEEQYF
TRBJ2-5 - TRBV5-1 - TGCGCCAGCAGCTTGGGTGTAGCGCAGGAGACCCAGTACTTC CASSLGVAQETQYF
TRBJ1-3 TRBD1 TRBV10-3 - TGTGCCATCAGTGGAAGAGAGGGGGCGAAAGGAAACACCATATATTTT CAISGREGAKGNTIYF
TRBJ2-1 TRBD2 TRBV11-1 - TGTGCCAGCAGCTGGGGACTAGCGGGAGTTCCAGGGAGGTTCTTC CASSWGLAGVPGRFF
TRBJ1-6 - TRBV25-1 once TGTGCCAGCAGTCCCAGGGGTCCGGGGATTTCACCCCTCCACTTT CASSPRGPGISPLHF
TRBJ2-5 TRBD1 TRBV24-1 - TGTGCCAGTCCCCCCCGCGTTGGCCCGGGTCGGGACAGCCTTGTAGAGGCCCAGTACTTC CASPPRVGPGRDSLVEAQYF
TRBJ2-7 TRBD1 TRBV30 - TGTGCCTGGAGGGGACAGCTCTCCTACGAGCAGTACTTC CAWRGQLSYEQYF
TRBJ2-7 - TRBV3-1/TRBV3-2 - TGTGCCAGCAGCCAGACAGCCTACGAGCAGTACTTC CASSQTAYEQYF
TRBJ2-7 TRBD2 TRBV2 few TGTGCCAGCAGTAGGAATAGCGGGGACGAGCAGTACTTC CASSRNSGDEQYF
TRBJ2-3 TRBD2 TRBV18 - TGTGCCAGCTCAGTCCTAGCGGGAGTCTCAGATACGCAGTATTTT CASSVLAGVSDTQYF
TRBJ2-1 - TRBV5-1 - TGCGCCAGCAGCTTGACTAGCTGGAATGAGCAGTTCTTC CASSLTSWNEQFF
TRBJ1-2 TRBD1 TRBV11-2 - TGTGCCAGCAGCTTAGCTCGGACAGGGGGCCTTAACTATGGCTACACCTTC CASSLARTGGLNYGYTF
TRBJ2-6 TRBD1 TRBV30 - TGTGCCTGGAGTGTGGACAGGGTCCCTCCACCGACTGGGGCCAACGTCCTGACTTTC CAWSVDRVPPPTGANVLTF
TRBJ1-1 TRBD1 TRBV7-9 - TGTGCCAGCAGCTTAGCGACAGGGGTGAACACTGAAGCTTTCTTT CASSLATGVNTEAFF
TRBJ2-5 - TRBV9 - TGTGCCAGCACGGACAGACAAGAGACCCAGTACTTC CASTDRQETQYF
TRBJ2-1 TRBD2 TRBV11-2 - TGTGCCAGCAGCTTAGTCCCCGGGAGGGCCGGTGATGAGCAGTTCTTC CASSLVPGRAGDEQFF
TRBJ1-6 - TRBV3-1/TRBV3-2 once TGTGCCAGCAGCCAAGGGGCTGGGAATTCACCCCTCCACTTT CASSQGAGNSPLHF
TRBJ2-1 - TRBV7-2 - TGTGCCAGCAGCTTAGCAATTTCTGGGGGACTTGACAATGAGCAGTTCTTC CASSLAISGGLDNEQFF